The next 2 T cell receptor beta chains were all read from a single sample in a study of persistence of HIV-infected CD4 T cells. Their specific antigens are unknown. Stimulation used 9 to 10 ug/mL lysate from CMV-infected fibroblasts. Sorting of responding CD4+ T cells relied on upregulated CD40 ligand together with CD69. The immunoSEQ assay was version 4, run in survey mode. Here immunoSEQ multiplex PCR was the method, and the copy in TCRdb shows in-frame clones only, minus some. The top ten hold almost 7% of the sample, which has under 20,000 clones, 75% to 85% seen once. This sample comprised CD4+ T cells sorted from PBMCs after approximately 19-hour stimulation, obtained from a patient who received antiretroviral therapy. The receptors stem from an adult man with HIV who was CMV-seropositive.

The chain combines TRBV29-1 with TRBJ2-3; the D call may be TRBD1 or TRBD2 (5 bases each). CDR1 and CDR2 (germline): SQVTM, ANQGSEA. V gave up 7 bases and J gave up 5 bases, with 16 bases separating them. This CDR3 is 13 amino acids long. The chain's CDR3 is CSARKVGGDTQYF. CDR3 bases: TGCAGCGCCCGGAAAGTTGGGGGAGATACGCAGTATTTT.

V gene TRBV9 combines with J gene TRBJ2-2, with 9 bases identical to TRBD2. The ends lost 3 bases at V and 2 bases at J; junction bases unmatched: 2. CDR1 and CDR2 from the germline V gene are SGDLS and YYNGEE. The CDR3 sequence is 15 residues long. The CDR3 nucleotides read TGTGCCAGCAGCGGCGGGGGGGCAAACACCGGGGAGCTGTTTTTT. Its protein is CASSGGGANTGELFF.